This T cell receptor (beta chain) was sequenced for a study of blood T cells in healthy people across ages. About this clonotype: The antigen remains undetermined.

A J-beta primer mix and a sample-barcoded 5' primer were used in a second PCR of about 7 to 12 cycles. TCRdb reprocessed the 5' RACE reads with MiXCR, giving one entry per CDR3 protein. This table has fewer than 2 million distinct CDR3 sequences, more than 35% appearing once. Every donor contributed about 10 milliliters of peripheral blood by blood draw. Study results and caveats: One million T cells yielded diversity estimates that were considered underestimates. Age advanced and TCR beta diversity per million T cells fell, roughly linearly.

The CDR3 length is 17 residues. The V segment lost 1 base and the J segment 9 bases; nucleotides outside the gene matches: 9. CDR1 and CDR2 (germline): KGHDR, SFDVKD. The sample consisted of blood. This chain connects TRBV24-1 to TRBJ2-1; 12 positions match TRBD1. This clonotype was sampled from a human donor in good health. The CDR3 bases are TGTGCCACCAGTGATTTCCCGGGACAGGGGGCCCTTAGTGAGCAGTTCTTC. It specifies CATSDFPGQGALSEQFF.